Listed below are T cell receptor beta chains from one sample, sequenced in a study of control samples from healthy donors and cancer patients. The table came from immunoSEQ multiplex PCR; TCRdb's copy has only in-frame clones and leaves some out. Among some 130,000 clones listed, over 80% were seen once. Sequencing input: blood. These receptors were obtained from a woman aged 45-60 years in good health. Each CDR3 is given with its conserved first and last residue. The D gene is left open where the match is weak. Not every row has a clone size; where given, it reads once, few, many or a size class.

clone size: few; J gene: TRBJ1-2; V gene: TRBV29-1; CDR3 length: 13; D gene: TRBD1; CDR3 protein: CSAGQGANYGYTF; CDR3 DNA: TGCAGCGCCGGACAGGGAGCTAACTATGGCTACACCTTC
clone size: -; J gene: TRBJ1-1; V gene: TRBV12-3/TRBV12-4; CDR3 length: 13; D gene: -; CDR3 protein: CASSFSVNTEAFF; CDR3 DNA: TGTGCCAGCAGTTTTTCGGTCAATACTGAAGCTTTCTTT
clone size: -; J gene: TRBJ1-2; V gene: TRBV29-1; CDR3 length: 13; D gene: -; CDR3 protein: CSVESQRRGGYTF; CDR3 DNA: TGCAGCGTTGAGTCCCAAAGACGGGGGGGCTACACCTTC
clone size: -; J gene: TRBJ2-6; V gene: TRBV3-1/TRBV3-2; CDR3 length: 17; D gene: -; CDR3 protein: CASSQDRGVSGANVLTF; CDR3 DNA: TGTGCCAGCAGCCAAGATCGGGGCGTCTCTGGGGCCAACGTCCTGACTTTC
clone size: -; J gene: TRBJ1-2; V gene: TRBV29-1; CDR3 length: 12; D gene: -; CDR3 protein: CSVVLGILGYTF; CDR3 DNA: TGCAGCGTTGTATTAGGGATTTTGGGCTACACCTTC
clone size: -; J gene: TRBJ2-3; V gene: TRBV21-1; CDR3 length: 14; D gene: -; CDR3 protein: CASSKPGGRDTQYF; CDR3 DNA: TGTGCCAGCAGCAAACCGGGGGGCCGGGATACGCAGTATTTT
clone size: -; J gene: TRBJ1-1; V gene: TRBV5-1; CDR3 length: 14; D gene: -; CDR3 protein: CASSYGGWATEAFF; CDR3 DNA: TGCGCCAGCAGCTATGGGGGTTGGGCCACTGAAGCTTTCTTT
clone size: -; J gene: TRBJ1-3; V gene: TRBV12-5; CDR3 length: 15; D gene: -; CDR3 protein: CASGFGESSGNTIYF; CDR3 DNA: TGTGCTAGTGGTTTCGGGGAGAGCTCTGGAAACACCATATATTTT
clone size: -; J gene: TRBJ2-2; V gene: TRBV27; CDR3 length: 14; D gene: -; CDR3 protein: CASRGTINTGELFF; CDR3 DNA: TGTGCCAGCAGAGGGACAATTAACACCGGGGAGCTGTTTTTT
clone size: -; J gene: TRBJ1-2; V gene: TRBV19; CDR3 length: 14; D gene: TRBD1; CDR3 protein: CATYPGQEKYGYTF; CDR3 DNA: TGTGCCACCTATCCGGGACAGGAAAAATATGGCTACACCTTC
clone size: -; J gene: TRBJ1-5; V gene: TRBV19; CDR3 length: 16; D gene: TRBD1; CDR3 protein: CASSIGMTGGNQPQHF; CDR3 DNA: TGTGCCAGTAGTATTGGGATGACAGGGGGCAATCAGCCCCAGCATTTT
clone size: -; J gene: TRBJ2-7; V gene: TRBV7-8; CDR3 length: 12; D gene: -; CDR3 protein: CASSLGLHEQYF; CDR3 DNA: TGTGCCAGCAGCTTAGGACTACACGAGCAGTACTTC
clone size: -; J gene: TRBJ2-7; V gene: TRBV5-1; CDR3 length: 20; D gene: TRBD2; CDR3 protein: CASSLDGTSAFNYLSYEQYF; CDR3 DNA: TGCGCCAGCAGCTTGGACGGGACTAGCGCGTTTAATTACCTCTCCTACGAGCAGTACTTC
clone size: -; J gene: TRBJ1-2; V gene: TRBV5-6; CDR3 length: 15; D gene: -; CDR3 protein: CASSLVTGYNYGYTF; CDR3 DNA: TGTGCCAGCAGCTTGGTCACAGGCTATAACTATGGCTACACCTTC
clone size: -; J gene: TRBJ1-1; V gene: TRBV19; CDR3 length: 13; D gene: -; CDR3 protein: CASRVAGATEAFF; CDR3 DNA: TGTGCCAGTAGGGTGGCAGGGGCCACTGAAGCTTTCTTT
clone size: -; J gene: TRBJ2-5; V gene: TRBV11-2; CDR3 length: 15; D gene: TRBD2; CDR3 protein: CASSPTGLAVETQYF; CDR3 DNA: TGTGCCAGCAGCCCCACCGGACTAGCGGTAGAGACCCAGTACTTC
clone size: -; J gene: TRBJ1-2; V gene: TRBV6-2/TRBV6-3; CDR3 length: 13; D gene: -; CDR3 protein: CASSRDGNYGYTF; CDR3 DNA: TGTGCCAGCAGCCGGGACGGAAACTATGGCTACACCTTC
clone size: -; J gene: TRBJ2-2; V gene: TRBV15; CDR3 length: 15; D gene: -; CDR3 protein: CATSRGELNTGELFF; CDR3 DNA: TGTGCCACCAGCAGAGGGGAACTTAACACCGGGGAGCTGTTTTTT
clone size: -; J gene: TRBJ2-1; V gene: TRBV30; CDR3 length: 13; D gene: TRBD1; CDR3 protein: CAWRDDRGGEQFF; CDR3 DNA: TGTGCCTGGAGGGACGACAGGGGGGGTGAGCAGTTCTTC
clone size: -; J gene: TRBJ2-7; V gene: TRBV21-1; CDR3 length: 14; D gene: -; CDR3 protein: CASSRDRGRYEQYF; CDR3 DNA: TGTGCCAGCAGCCGAGATAGGGGGCGCTACGAGCAGTACTTC
clone size: -; J gene: TRBJ2-5; V gene: TRBV5-1; CDR3 length: 17; D gene: -; CDR3 protein: CASSLGGGSGRRETQYF; CDR3 DNA: TGCGCCAGCAGCCTGGGGGGAGGTAGCGGACGGCGGGAGACCCAGTACTTC
clone size: -; J gene: TRBJ1-3; V gene: TRBV4-2; CDR3 length: 17; D gene: TRBD1; CDR3 protein: CASSGPRTGASGNTIYF; CDR3 DNA: TGTGCCAGCAGCGGCCCGAGGACAGGCGCCTCTGGAAACACCATATATTTT
clone size: -; J gene: TRBJ2-5; V gene: TRBV7-6; CDR3 length: 15; D gene: -; CDR3 protein: CASSLGADRRATQYF; CDR3 DNA: TGTGCCAGCAGCTTAGGGGCGGATAGGAGGGCGACCCAGTACTTC
clone size: -; J gene: TRBJ2-7; V gene: TRBV28; CDR3 length: 15; D gene: -; CDR3 protein: CASSLFARRGYEQYF; CDR3 DNA: TGTGCCAGCAGTTTATTTGCCCGGAGGGGATACGAGCAGTACTTC
clone size: -; J gene: TRBJ1-5; V gene: TRBV19; CDR3 length: 16; D gene: TRBD1; CDR3 protein: CATTGGWGRGNQPQHF; CDR3 DNA: TGTGCCACTACAGGGGGCTGGGGGAGGGGCAATCAGCCCCAGCATTTT
clone size: -; J gene: TRBJ2-7; V gene: TRBV19; CDR3 length: 14; D gene: TRBD1; CDR3 protein: CASSPRDRAYEQYF; CDR3 DNA: TGTGCCAGTAGTCCCCGGGACAGAGCCTACGAGCAGTACTTC
clone size: -; J gene: TRBJ1-5; V gene: TRBV7-8; CDR3 length: 15; D gene: -; CDR3 protein: CASREEQGFNQPQHF; CDR3 DNA: TGTGCCAGCAGGGAGGAACAGGGTTTCAATCAGCCCCAGCATTTT
clone size: -; J gene: TRBJ2-7; V gene: TRBV4-2; CDR3 length: 18; D gene: TRBD1; CDR3 protein: CASSQVGTGTGPSYEQYF; CDR3 DNA: TGTGCCAGCAGCCAAGTTGGGACCGGGACAGGGCCTTCCTACGAGCAGTACTTC
clone size: -; J gene: TRBJ2-3; V gene: TRBV6-6; CDR3 length: 12; D gene: -; CDR3 protein: CASSYLTDTQYF; CDR3 DNA: TGTGCCAGCAGTTACTTAACAGATACGCAGTATTTT
clone size: -; J gene: TRBJ2-1; V gene: TRBV19; CDR3 length: 14; D gene: TRBD2; CDR3 protein: CASSPLAGMDEQFF; CDR3 DNA: TGTGCCAGTAGTCCACTAGCGGGAATGGATGAGCAGTTCTTC
clone size: -; J gene: TRBJ1-1; V gene: TRBV3-1/TRBV3-2; CDR3 length: 15; D gene: -; CDR3 protein: CASRASGAGNTEAFF; CDR3 DNA: TGTGCCAGCAGGGCGAGCGGGGCTGGGAACACTGAAGCTTTCTTT
clone size: -; J gene: TRBJ2-7; V gene: TRBV5-4; CDR3 length: 16; D gene: TRBD2; CDR3 protein: CASSAGGGTKRYEQYF; CDR3 DNA: TGTGCCAGCAGCGCGGGCGGGGGGACGAAGCGTTACGAGCAGTACTTC
clone size: -; J gene: TRBJ2-7; V gene: TRBV18; CDR3 length: 13; D gene: -; CDR3 protein: CASSPDGSYEQYF; CDR3 DNA: TGTGCCAGCTCACCAGACGGCTCCTACGAGCAGTACTTC
clone size: -; J gene: TRBJ1-4; V gene: TRBV5-1; CDR3 length: 15; D gene: TRBD1; CDR3 protein: CASSLDRARQEKLFF; CDR3 DNA: TGCGCCAGCAGCCTGGACAGGGCCCGCCAGGAAAAACTGTTTTTT
clone size: -; J gene: TRBJ2-7; V gene: TRBV5-5; CDR3 length: 15; D gene: -; CDR3 protein: CASSGTGMYPYEQYF; CDR3 DNA: TGTGCCAGCAGCGGGACGGGGATGTATCCCTACGAGCAGTACTTC
clone size: -; J gene: TRBJ2-5; V gene: TRBV16; CDR3 length: 18; D gene: TRBD2; CDR3 protein: CASSLRLAGGPSEETQYF; CDR3 DNA: TGTGCCAGCAGCCTGAGACTAGCGGGAGGGCCGTCCGAAGAGACCCAGTACTTC
clone size: -; J gene: TRBJ2-2; V gene: TRBV5-1; CDR3 length: 14; D gene: -; CDR3 protein: CASSLRRDTGELFF; CDR3 DNA: TGCGCCAGCAGCTTGCGGCGGGACACCGGGGAGCTGTTTTTT
clone size: -; J gene: TRBJ2-3; V gene: TRBV27; CDR3 length: 17; D gene: TRBD1; CDR3 protein: CASSFMTGGFGTDTQYF; CDR3 DNA: TGTGCCAGCAGTTTTATGACAGGGGGCTTTGGAACAGATACGCAGTATTTT
clone size: once; J gene: TRBJ2-4; V gene: TRBV3-1/TRBV3-2; CDR3 length: 16; D gene: -; CDR3 protein: CASSQDHGVAKNIQYF; CDR3 DNA: TGTGCCAGCAGCCAAGACCACGGGGTAGCCAAAAACATTCAGTACTTC
clone size: -; J gene: TRBJ1-1; V gene: TRBV29-1; CDR3 length: 13; D gene: -; CDR3 protein: CSGRGGWNTEAFF; CDR3 DNA: TGCAGCGGCAGAGGTGGATGGAACACTGAAGCTTTCTTT
clone size: -; J gene: TRBJ1-1; V gene: TRBV6-5; CDR3 length: 13; D gene: -; CDR3 protein: CASTRGLNTEAFF; CDR3 DNA: TGTGCCAGCACCCGGGGATTGAACACTGAAGCTTTCTTT
clone size: -; J gene: TRBJ2-7; V gene: TRBV3-1/TRBV3-2; CDR3 length: 12; D gene: -; CDR3 protein: CASSPSSYEQYF; CDR3 DNA: TGTGCCAGCAGTCCTAGCTCCTACGAGCAGTACTTC
clone size: -; J gene: TRBJ1-3; V gene: TRBV6-5; CDR3 length: 15; D gene: TRBD1; CDR3 protein: CASSMRQGTGNTIYF; CDR3 DNA: TGTGCCAGCAGTATGAGACAGGGAACGGGAAACACCATATATTTT
clone size: -; J gene: TRBJ1-2; V gene: TRBV5-5; CDR3 length: 15; D gene: -; CDR3 protein: CASSPSWSSNYGYTF; CDR3 DNA: TGTGCCAGCAGCCCAAGTTGGAGCTCTAACTATGGCTACACCTTC
clone size: -; J gene: TRBJ2-3; V gene: TRBV6-1; CDR3 length: 15; D gene: -; CDR3 protein: CASSDGDPSTDTQYF; CDR3 DNA: TGTGCCAGCAGTGACGGGGATCCAAGCACAGATACGCAGTATTTT
clone size: -; J gene: TRBJ1-5; V gene: TRBV5-1; CDR3 length: 16; D gene: TRBD1; CDR3 protein: CASSPGGTGGIQPQHF; CDR3 DNA: TGCGCCAGCAGCCCCGGGGGGACAGGGGGCATTCAGCCCCAGCATTTT
clone size: -; J gene: TRBJ1-2; V gene: TRBV28; CDR3 length: 14; D gene: TRBD1; CDR3 protein: CASSRGTGEIGYTF; CDR3 DNA: TGTGCCAGCAGTCGGGGGACAGGGGAGATTGGCTACACCTTC
clone size: few; J gene: TRBJ1-5; V gene: TRBV19; CDR3 length: 14; D gene: -; CDR3 protein: CASTPVYSNQPQHF; CDR3 DNA: TGTGCCAGTACCCCAGTTTATAGCAATCAGCCCCAGCATTTT
clone size: -; J gene: TRBJ1-6; V gene: TRBV6-4; CDR3 length: 19; D gene: TRBD1; CDR3 protein: CASSDPNRGLSSYNSPLHF; CDR3 DNA: TGTGCCAGCAGTGATCCTAACAGGGGCCTGAGCTCCTATAATTCACCCCTCCACTTT
clone size: -; J gene: TRBJ2-3; V gene: TRBV7-9; CDR3 length: 15; D gene: TRBD2; CDR3 protein: CASSSLAGGTDTQYF; CDR3 DNA: TGTGCCAGCAGCTCACTAGCGGGGGGCACAGATACGCAGTATTTT
clone size: few; J gene: TRBJ1-4; V gene: TRBV5-8; CDR3 length: 13; D gene: -; CDR3 protein: CASSSLSGEKLFF; CDR3 DNA: TGTGCCAGCAGCTCACTATCCGGTGAAAAACTGTTTTTT
clone size: -; J gene: TRBJ1-2; V gene: TRBV4-2; CDR3 length: 17; D gene: -; CDR3 protein: CASSQDPSRVVHYGYTF; CDR3 DNA: TGTGCCAGCAGCCAAGATCCAAGCAGGGTCGTGCACTATGGCTACACCTTC
clone size: -; J gene: TRBJ1-2; V gene: TRBV28; CDR3 length: 13; D gene: TRBD1; CDR3 protein: CASSYRGHYGYTF; CDR3 DNA: TGTGCCAGCAGTTACAGGGGACACTATGGCTACACCTTC